This TCR beta chain is drawn from a study of cytomegalovirus exposure and HLA in healthy donors. Measured with immunoSEQ multiplex PCR; TCRdb has only the in-frame clones, and not every one. Of approximately 270,000 clones listed, around 90% were seen once; the top ten hold around 0.34%. V lost 0 bases, J lost 1 base, and 13 bases lay in between. CDR1 is LGHNA and CDR2 is YSLEER in the germline V gene. The CDR3 contains 16 residues. As regards this clone: Antigen unknown.

These donors were members of the approximately 110-subject validation cohort, a group separate from the roughly 700-subject first cohort. Study-level results: In vitro, a few CMV-associated chains proved specific for CMV antigens. Altogether, 150 to 200 TCR beta chains were recorded as cytomegalovirus-associated.

Sequenced sample: PBMCs. The TCR originated in a young woman in good health and CMV-seronegative. The V call is TRBV4-3, the J call TRBJ2-7; the D gene is possibly TRBD1 (5 bases). CDR3 DNA sequence: TGCGCCAGCAGCCAAGAATACTTAAAGGGGTCCTACGAGCAGTACTTC. Its protein product is CASSQEYLKGSYEQYF.